The 3 T cell receptor beta chains below all came from one sample that was sequenced in a study of patients and donors after allogeneic stem cell transplantation. TCRdb passed the RT-PCR reads through MiXCR, listing each CDR3 protein once. The table lists about 960,000 distinct CDR3 sequences, roughly 18% of them singletons. Sequenced input: blood, either unsorted or a sorted T cell fraction (not recorded which). The receptors shown here come from a human donor who was either an allogeneic HSCT recipient or a stem cell or donor lymphocyte infusion donor (not recorded which). It is not recorded whose cells these are; they may come from a transplant donor.

This clonotype was found a few times. The rearrangement uses TRBV5-6 and TRBJ2-1, with D maybe TRBD2 (5 bases). V lost 0 bases and J lost 4, with 11 bases in between. Germline CDR1 reads SGHDT; CDR2 reads YYEEEE. The CDR3 is 15 residues long. DNA of the CDR3: TGTGCCAGCAGCTTGGGAAGTAGCGCTTACAATGAGCAGTTCTTC. Its protein is CASSLGSSAYNEQFF.

This clonotype was seen a handful of times. The chain links TRBV3-1 to TRBJ1-4; D may be TRBD1 (5 bases). V shed 3 bases and J shed 7 bases, with 21 bases lying between them. The CDR3 loop spans 17 amino acids. Germline V gene lookup returns CDR1 LGHDT and CDR2 YNNKEL (reference sequence). The CDR3 is CASSQGPNPLQSEKLFF. The CDR3 nucleotides read TGTGCCAGCAGCCAGGGGCCTAACCCGCTCCAGAGTGAAAAACTGTTTTTT.

This clonotype occurred a few times. The rearrangement links TRBV12-3 or TRBV12-4 to TRBJ1-2; 7 nucleotides agree with TRBD1. The CDR3 covers 16 residues. V lost 2 bases to trimming and J lost 7 bases; unmatched junction nucleotides: 13. CDR3 amino acids: CASSLPGRGALGGYTF. The CDR3 DNA is TGTGCCAGCAGTTTACCGGGCAGGGGGGCCCTCGGTGGCTACACCTTC.